This entry features one T cell receptor (beta chain) sequence. Its antigen remains unknown. This CDR3 contains 15 residues. Trimming removed 0 bases at V and 5 bases at J, with 14 bases between. Per germline, CDR1 SGHRS and CDR2 YFSETQ. Prior to thyroid surgery, none of the patients had received any treatment. How the authors handled the data: To classify distant metastasis in papillary thyroid cancer, a model was built from CDR3 differences across clinicopathological groups. Using MiXCR, TCRdb re-called clones from the PCR reads. The V and J calls come from TCRdb's annotation, not from the publication. The data hold 34,000 or so clones, with about a third observed a single time. The sample comes from a study of metastatic and nonmetastatic thyroid tumors. About the study: Repertoires from malignant and benign thyroid patients were compared across blood and tumor or nodule tissue.

General study findings and limits: Reports indicated that malignant thyroid tumors showed significantly higher TCR beta diversity than benign nodules did, in blood and tumor.

The chain has TRBV5-1 and TRBJ1-2, with D maybe TRBD1 (5 bases). The sample comprised tumor tissue. This receptor was taken from a female donor with papillary thyroid cancer or a benign thyroid nodule (not recorded which). Some clones in this sample may be carry-over from other donors' samples. CDR3 in amino acids: CASSLEVGWGYGYTF. The CDR3 coding sequence is TGCGCCAGCAGCTTGGAGGTGGGATGGGGGTATGGCTACACCTTC. The full variable domain, its missing parts supplied by reference TRBV5-1 and TRBJ1-2, is KAGVTQTPRYLIKTRGQQVTLSCSPISGHRSVSWYQQTPGQGLQFLFEYFSETQRNKGNFPGRFSGRQFSNSRSEMNVSTLELGDSALYLCASSLEVGWGYGYTFGSGTRLTVV.